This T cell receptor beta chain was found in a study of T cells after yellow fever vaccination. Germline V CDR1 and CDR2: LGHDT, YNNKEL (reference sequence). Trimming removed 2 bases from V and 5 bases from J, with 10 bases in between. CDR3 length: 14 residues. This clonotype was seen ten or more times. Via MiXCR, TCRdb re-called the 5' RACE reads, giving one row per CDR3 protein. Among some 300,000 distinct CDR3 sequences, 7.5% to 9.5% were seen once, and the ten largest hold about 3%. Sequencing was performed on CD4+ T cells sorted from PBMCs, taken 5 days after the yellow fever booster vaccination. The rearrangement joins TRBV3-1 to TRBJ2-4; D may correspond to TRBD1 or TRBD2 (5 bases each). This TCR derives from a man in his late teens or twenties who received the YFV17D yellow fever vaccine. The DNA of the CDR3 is TGTGCCAGCAGCCAACGGGACGGAGAAAACATTCAGTACTTC. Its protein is CASSQRDGENIQYF.